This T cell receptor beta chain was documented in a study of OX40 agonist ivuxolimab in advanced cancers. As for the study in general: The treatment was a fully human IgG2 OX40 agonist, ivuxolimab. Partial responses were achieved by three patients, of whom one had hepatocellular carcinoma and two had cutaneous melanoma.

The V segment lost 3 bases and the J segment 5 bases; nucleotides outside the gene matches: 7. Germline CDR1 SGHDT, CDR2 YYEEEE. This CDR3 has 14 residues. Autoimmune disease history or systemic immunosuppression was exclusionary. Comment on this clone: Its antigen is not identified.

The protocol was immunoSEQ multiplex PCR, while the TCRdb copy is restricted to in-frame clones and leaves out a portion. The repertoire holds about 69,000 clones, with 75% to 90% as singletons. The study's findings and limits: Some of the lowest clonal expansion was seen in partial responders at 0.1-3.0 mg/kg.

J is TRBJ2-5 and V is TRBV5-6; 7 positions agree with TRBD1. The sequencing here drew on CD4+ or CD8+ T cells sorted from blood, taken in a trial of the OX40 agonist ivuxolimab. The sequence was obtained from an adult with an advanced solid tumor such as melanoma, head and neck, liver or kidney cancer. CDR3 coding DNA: TGTGCCAGCAGCTCGAGGGGGCTTGGGGAGACCCAGTACTTC. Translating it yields CASSSRGLGETQYF.